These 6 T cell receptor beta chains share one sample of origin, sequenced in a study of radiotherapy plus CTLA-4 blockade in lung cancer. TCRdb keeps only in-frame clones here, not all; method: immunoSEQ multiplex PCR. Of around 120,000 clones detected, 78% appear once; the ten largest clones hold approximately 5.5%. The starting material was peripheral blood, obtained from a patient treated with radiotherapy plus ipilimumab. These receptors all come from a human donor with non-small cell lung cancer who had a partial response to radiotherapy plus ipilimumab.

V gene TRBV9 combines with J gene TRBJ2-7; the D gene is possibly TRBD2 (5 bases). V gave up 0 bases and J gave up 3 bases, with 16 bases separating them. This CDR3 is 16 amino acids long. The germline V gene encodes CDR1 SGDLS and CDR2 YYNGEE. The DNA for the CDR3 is TGTGCCAGCAGCGTAGAGCTTCTTAGCGACCTCTACGAGCAGTACTTC. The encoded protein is CASSVELLSDLYEQYF.

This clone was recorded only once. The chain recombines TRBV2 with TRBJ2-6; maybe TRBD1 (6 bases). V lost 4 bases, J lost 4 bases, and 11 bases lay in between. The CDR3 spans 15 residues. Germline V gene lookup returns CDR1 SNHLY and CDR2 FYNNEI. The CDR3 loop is CASSVQGSGANVLTF. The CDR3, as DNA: TGTGCCAGCAGTGTACAGGGATCCGGGGCCAACGTCCTGACTTTC. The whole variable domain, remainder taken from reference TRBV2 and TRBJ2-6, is EPEVTQTPSHQVTQMGQEVILRCVPISNHLYFYWYRQILGQKVEFLVSFYNNEISEKSEIFDDQFSVERPDGSNFTLKIRSTKLEDSAMYFCASSVQGSGANVLTFGAGSRLTVL.

CDR3 nucleotide sequence: TGTGCCAGCTCACCAGCCACAGGGAACTCCTACAATGAGCAGTTCTTC. This sequence encodes CASSPATGNSYNEQFF. The rearrangement joins TRBV18 to TRBJ2-1; D is perhaps TRBD1 (6 bases). CDR1 is KGHSH, CDR2 LQKENI, per germline. Trimming cost V 2 bases and J 0 bases, with 11 bases left between them. The length of the CDR3 is 16 residues. The full variable domain, in which reference TRBV18 and TRBJ2-1 provide the parts outside the CDR3, is NAGVMQNPRHLVRRRGQEARLRCSPMKGHSHVYWYRQLPEEGLKFMVYLQKENIIDESGMPKERFSAEFPKEGPSILRIQQVVRGDSAAYFCASSPATGNSYNEQFFGPGTRLTVL.

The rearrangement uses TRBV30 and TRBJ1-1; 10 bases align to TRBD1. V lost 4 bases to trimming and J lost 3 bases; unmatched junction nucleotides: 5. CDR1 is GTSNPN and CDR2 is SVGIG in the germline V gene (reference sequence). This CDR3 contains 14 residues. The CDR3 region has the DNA TGTGCCTGGATCGCCGGGACAGGGGACACTGAAGCTTTCTTT. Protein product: CAWIAGTGDTEAFF.

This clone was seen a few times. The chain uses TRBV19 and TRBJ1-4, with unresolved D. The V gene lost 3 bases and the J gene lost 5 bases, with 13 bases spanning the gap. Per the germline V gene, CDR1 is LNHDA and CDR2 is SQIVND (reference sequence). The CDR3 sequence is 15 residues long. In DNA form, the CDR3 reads TGTGCCAGTAGTATCTCCCAACGGAGGAATGAAAAACTGTTTTTT. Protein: CASSISQRRNEKLFF.

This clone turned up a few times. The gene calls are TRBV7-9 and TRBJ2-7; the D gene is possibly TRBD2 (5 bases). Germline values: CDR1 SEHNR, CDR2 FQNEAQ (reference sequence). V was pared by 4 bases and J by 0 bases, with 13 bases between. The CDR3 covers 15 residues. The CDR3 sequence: CASSSGLDPSYEQYF. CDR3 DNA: TGTGCCAGCAGCTCCGGACTGGATCCCTCCTACGAGCAGTACTTC.